The entry that follows covers one TCR beta chain sequence. Per the germline V gene, CDR1 is SGHRS and CDR2 is YFSETQ. The V gene end was trimmed by 6 bases and the J gene end by 4 bases; junction bases not matched to a gene: 7. CDR3 size: 15 residues. The entry originates in a study of neoadjuvant nivolumab and ipilimumab in lung cancer. The protocol was immunoSEQ multiplex PCR, while the TCRdb copy is restricted to in-frame clones and leaves out a portion. The sample has 10,000 to 15,000 clones; around two thirds are singletons. The sequence derives from an adult with non-small cell lung cancer. The rearrangement uses TRBV5-1 and TRBJ2-2, with 9 nucleotides matching TRBD2. Here the sequenced sample was peripheral blood, taken after neoadjuvant nivolumab, alone or with ipilimumab, at or shortly before surgery. Here the CDR3 DNA reads TGCGCCAGCATCGTGACTAGCGGAGCCACCGGGGAGCTGTTTTTT. The encoded protein is CASIVTSGATGELFF.